What follows is one T cell receptor beta chain and its context. What it binds is unknown. From germline, CDR1 is SGHDT and CDR2 YYEEEE. Trimming cost V 7 bases and J 0 bases; bases outside gene matches: 12. This CDR3 has 17 residues. The PCR employed 60 Vbeta primers together with 13 Jbeta primers. Sequencing used immunoSEQ multiplex PCR; TCRdb keeps in-frame clones, though not all of them. The sample yields some 120,000 clones, roughly four fifths seen once. This entry is derived from a study of cytomegalovirus exposure and HLA in healthy donors. Study-wide results and limits: A later analysis reportedly identified an Asian-associated ancestry cluster as carrying fewer N-insertions than the roughly 600-donor mean.

Sequencing used PBMCs. The rearrangement joins TRBV5-6 to TRBJ2-1, with 8 bases aligning to TRBD1. The receptor was derived from a middle-aged woman in good health and CMV-seronegative. CDR3 protein: CASGLGTGSLSYNEQFF. For the CDR3, the DNA is TGTGCCAGCGGCCTTGGGACAGGTAGTCTCTCCTACAATGAGCAGTTCTTC.